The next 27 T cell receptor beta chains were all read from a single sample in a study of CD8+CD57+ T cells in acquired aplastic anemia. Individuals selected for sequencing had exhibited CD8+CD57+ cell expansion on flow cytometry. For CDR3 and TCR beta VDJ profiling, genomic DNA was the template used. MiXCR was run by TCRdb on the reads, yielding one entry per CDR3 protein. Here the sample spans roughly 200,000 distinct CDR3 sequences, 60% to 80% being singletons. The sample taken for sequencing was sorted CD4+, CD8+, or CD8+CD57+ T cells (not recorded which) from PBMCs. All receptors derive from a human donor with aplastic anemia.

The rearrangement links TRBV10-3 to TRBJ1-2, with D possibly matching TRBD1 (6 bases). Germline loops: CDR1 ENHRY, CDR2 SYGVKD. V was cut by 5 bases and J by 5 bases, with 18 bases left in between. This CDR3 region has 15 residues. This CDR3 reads CAISYSPDRVYGYTF. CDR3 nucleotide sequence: TGTGCCATCAGTTACTCCCCGGACAGAGTGTATGGCTACACCTTC.

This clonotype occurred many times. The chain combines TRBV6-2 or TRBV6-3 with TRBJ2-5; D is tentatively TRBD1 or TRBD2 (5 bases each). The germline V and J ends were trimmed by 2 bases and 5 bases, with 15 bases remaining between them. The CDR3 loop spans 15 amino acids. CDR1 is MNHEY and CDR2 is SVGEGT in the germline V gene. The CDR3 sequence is CASSYGTHGVETQYF. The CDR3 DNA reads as TGTGCCAGCAGTTACGGGACCCACGGGGTGGAGACCCAGTACTTC.

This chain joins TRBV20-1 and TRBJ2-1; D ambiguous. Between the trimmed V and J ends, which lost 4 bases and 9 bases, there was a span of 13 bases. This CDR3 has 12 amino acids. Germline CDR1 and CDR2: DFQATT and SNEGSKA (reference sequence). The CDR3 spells CSATLATVEQFF. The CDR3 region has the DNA TGCAGTGCTACCCTCGCCACAGTTGAGCAGTTCTTC.

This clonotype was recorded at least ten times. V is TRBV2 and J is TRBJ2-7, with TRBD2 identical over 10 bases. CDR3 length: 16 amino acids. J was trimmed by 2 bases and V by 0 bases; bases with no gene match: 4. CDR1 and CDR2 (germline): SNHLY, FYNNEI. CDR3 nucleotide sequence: TGTGCCAGCAGTGAAGCGGCTAGCGGGGGTACCTACGAGCAGTACTTC. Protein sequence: CASSEAASGGTYEQYF.

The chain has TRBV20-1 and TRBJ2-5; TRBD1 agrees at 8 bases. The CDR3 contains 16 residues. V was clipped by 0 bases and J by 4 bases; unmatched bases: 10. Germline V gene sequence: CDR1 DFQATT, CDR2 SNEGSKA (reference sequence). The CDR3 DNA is TGCAGTGCTAGAGATTTGAACGGCAGGGGGCTAGAGACCCAGTACTTC. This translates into CSARDLNGRGLETQYF.

The DNA of the CDR3 is TGCAGTGCTATCATAGGGGCGGGGACCTACAATGAGCAGTTCTTC. Its protein product is CSAIIGAGTYNEQFF. The chain combines TRBV20-1 with TRBJ2-1; D perhaps matches TRBD2 (6 bases). The CDR3 loop spans 15 amino acids. The germline V and J ends were trimmed by 4 bases and 2 bases, with 15 bases remaining between them. Germline CDR1 is DFQATT and CDR2 is SNEGSKA (reference sequence).

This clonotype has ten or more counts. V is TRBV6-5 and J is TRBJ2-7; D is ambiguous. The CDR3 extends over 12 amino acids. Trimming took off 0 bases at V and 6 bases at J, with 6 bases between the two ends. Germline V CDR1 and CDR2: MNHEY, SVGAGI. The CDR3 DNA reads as TGTGCCAGCAGTTACTCCGGGTCCGAGCAGTACTTC. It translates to CASSYSGSEQYF.

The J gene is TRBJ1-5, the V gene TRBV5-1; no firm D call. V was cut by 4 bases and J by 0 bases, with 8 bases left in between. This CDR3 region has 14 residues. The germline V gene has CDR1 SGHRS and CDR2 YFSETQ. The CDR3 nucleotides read TGCGCCAGCAGCCCAGACGCTAGCAATCAGCCCCAGCATTTT. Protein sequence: CASSPDASNQPQHF. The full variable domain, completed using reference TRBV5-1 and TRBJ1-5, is KAGVTQTPRYLIKTRGQQVTLSCSPISGHRSVSWYQQTPGQGLQFLFEYFSETQRNKGNFPGRFSGRQFSNSRSEMNVSTLELGDSALYLCASSPDASNQPQHFGDGTRLSIL.

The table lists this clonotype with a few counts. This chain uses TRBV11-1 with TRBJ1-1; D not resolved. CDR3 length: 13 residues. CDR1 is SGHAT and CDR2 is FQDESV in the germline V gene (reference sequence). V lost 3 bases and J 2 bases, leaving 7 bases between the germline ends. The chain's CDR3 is CASSFGTNTEAFF. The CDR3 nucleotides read TGTGCCAGCAGCTTCGGAACTAACACTGAAGCTTTCTTT.

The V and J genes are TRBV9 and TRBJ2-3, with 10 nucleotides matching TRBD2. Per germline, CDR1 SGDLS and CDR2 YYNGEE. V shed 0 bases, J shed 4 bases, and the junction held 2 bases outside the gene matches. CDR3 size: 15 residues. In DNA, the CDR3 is TGTGCCAGCAGCGTAGAGGGACTAGCGTCAGATACGCAGTATTTT. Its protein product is CASSVEGLASDTQYF.

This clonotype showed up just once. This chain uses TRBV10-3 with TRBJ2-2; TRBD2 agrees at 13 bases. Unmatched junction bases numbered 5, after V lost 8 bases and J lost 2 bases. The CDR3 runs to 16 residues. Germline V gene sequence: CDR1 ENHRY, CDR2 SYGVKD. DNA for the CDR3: TGTGCCATCCGTCGACTAGCGGGAGGTAACACCGGGGAGCTGTTTTTT. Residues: CAIRRLAGGNTGELFF.

The CDR3 is CASSIVHGAGYTF. The CDR3 DNA sequence: TGTGCCAGTAGTATAGTCCACGGGGCCGGCTACACCTTC. The genes are TRBV19 and TRBJ1-2; possible D gene TRBD1, 5 bases. Germline-derived CDR1 and CDR2 are LNHDA and SQIVND (reference sequence). With 1 base removed from V and 8 bases from J, the gap between germline ends came to 11 bases. CDR3 length: 13 amino acids.

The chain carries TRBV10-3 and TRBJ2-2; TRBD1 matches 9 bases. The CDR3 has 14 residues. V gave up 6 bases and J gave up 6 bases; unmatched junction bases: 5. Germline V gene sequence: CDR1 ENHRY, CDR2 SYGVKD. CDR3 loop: CAIRGTGQAGELFF. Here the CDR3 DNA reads TGTGCCATCAGGGGGACAGGGCAGGCCGGGGAGCTGTTTTTT.

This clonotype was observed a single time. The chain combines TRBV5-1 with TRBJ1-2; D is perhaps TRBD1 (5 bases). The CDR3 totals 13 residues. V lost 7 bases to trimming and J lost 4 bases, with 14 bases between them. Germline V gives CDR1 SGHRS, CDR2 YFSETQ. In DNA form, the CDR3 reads TGCGCCAGCTCGACCCAGGGTGGCTATGGCTACACCTTC. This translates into CASSTQGGYGYTF.

The CDR3, as DNA: TGTGCCAGCAGCTTATGGGGAGGGGGACAGGGGAGTTCAGATACGCAGTATTTT. Its protein is CASSLWGGGQGSSDTQYF. The rearrangement links TRBV7-9 to TRBJ2-3, with 10 bases fitting TRBD1. CDR1 SEHNR and CDR2 FQNEAQ come from the germline V gene (reference sequence). This CDR3 region has 18 residues. The trim removed 2 bases at V and 4 bases at J, leaving 12 bases unmatched.

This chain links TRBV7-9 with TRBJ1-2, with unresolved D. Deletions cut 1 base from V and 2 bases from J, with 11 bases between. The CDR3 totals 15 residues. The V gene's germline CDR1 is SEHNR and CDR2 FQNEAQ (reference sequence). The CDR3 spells CASSLEWQPNYGYTF. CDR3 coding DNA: TGTGCCAGCAGCTTAGAATGGCAACCCAACTATGGCTACACCTTC.

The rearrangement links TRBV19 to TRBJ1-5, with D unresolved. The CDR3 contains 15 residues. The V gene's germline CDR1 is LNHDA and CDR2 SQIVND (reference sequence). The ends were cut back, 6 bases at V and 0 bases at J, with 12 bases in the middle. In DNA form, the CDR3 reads TGTGCCAGTAGGTCAACAGCGTATAGCAATCAGCCCCAGCATTTT. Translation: CASRSTAYSNQPQHF.

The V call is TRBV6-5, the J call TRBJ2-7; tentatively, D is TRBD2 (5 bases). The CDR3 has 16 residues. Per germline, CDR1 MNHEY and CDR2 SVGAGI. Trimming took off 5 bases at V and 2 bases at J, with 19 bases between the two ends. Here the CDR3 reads CASSGLFPTVTYEQYF. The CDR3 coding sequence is TGTGCCAGCAGTGGACTTTTCCCGACGGTAACCTACGAGCAGTACTTC.

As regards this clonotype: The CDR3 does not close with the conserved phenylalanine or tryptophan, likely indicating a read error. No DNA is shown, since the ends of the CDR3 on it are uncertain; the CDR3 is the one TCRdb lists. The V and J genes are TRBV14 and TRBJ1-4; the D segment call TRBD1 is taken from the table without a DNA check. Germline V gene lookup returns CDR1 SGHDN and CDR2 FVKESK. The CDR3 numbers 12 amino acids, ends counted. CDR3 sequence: CASSQDRGVPNY.

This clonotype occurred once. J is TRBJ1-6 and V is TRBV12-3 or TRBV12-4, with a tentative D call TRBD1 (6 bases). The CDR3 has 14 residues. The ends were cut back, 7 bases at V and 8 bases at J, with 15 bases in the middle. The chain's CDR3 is CASTTGLGDSPLHF. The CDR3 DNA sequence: TGTGCCAGCACGACAGGTCTGGGTGATTCACCCCTCCACTTT.

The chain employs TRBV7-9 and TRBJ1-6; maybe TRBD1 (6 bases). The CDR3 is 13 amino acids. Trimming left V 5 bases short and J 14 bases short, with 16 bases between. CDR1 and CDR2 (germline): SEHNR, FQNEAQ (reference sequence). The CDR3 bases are TGTGCCAGCAGCCCAACAGGGCAGTCTACCCTCCACTTT. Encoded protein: CASSPTGQSTLHF.

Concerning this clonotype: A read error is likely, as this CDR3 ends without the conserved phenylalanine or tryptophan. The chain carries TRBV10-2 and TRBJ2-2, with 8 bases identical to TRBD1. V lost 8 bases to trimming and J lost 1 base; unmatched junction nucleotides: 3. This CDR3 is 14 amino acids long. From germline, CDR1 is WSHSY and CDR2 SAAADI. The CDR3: CASGTGWNTGELFL. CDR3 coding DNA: TGCGCCAGCGGGACAGGATGGAACACCGGGGAGCTGTTTCTT.

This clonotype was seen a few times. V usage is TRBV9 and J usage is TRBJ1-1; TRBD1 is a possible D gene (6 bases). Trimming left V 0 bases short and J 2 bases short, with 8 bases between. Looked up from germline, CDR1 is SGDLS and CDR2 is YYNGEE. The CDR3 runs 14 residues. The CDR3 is CASSVGQVNTEAFF. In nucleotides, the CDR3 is TGTGCCAGCAGCGTAGGACAGGTAAACACTGAAGCTTTCTTT.

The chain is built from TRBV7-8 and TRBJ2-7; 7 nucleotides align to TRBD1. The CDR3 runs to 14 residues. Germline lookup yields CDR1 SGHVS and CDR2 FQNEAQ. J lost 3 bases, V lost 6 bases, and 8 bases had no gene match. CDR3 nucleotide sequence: TGTGCCAGCAGTTACGGGACAGCCTACTACGAGCAGTACTTC. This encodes CASSYGTAYYEQYF.

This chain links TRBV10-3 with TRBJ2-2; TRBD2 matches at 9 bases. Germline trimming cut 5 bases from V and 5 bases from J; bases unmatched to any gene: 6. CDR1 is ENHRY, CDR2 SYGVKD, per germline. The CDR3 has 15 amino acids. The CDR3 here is CAISLAGVGTGELFF. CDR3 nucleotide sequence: TGTGCCATCAGTTTAGCGGGAGTAGGTACCGGGGAGCTGTTTTTT.

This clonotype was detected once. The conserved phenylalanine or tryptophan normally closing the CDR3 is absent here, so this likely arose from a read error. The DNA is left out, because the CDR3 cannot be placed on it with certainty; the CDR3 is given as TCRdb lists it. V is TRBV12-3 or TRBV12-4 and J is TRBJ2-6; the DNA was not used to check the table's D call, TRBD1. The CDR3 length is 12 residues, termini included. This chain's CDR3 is CASSLQGAAWNT.

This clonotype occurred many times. The DNA for the CDR3 is TGTGCCAGCAGTGAAGGGGAGGCCTCTGGAAACACCATATATTTT. Protein: CASSEGEASGNTIYF. The genes are TRBV6-1 and TRBJ1-3; D not certain. This CDR3 has 15 residues. V lost 1 base to trimming and J lost 0 bases, with 7 bases between them. Germline V CDR1 and CDR2: MNHNS, SASEGT.